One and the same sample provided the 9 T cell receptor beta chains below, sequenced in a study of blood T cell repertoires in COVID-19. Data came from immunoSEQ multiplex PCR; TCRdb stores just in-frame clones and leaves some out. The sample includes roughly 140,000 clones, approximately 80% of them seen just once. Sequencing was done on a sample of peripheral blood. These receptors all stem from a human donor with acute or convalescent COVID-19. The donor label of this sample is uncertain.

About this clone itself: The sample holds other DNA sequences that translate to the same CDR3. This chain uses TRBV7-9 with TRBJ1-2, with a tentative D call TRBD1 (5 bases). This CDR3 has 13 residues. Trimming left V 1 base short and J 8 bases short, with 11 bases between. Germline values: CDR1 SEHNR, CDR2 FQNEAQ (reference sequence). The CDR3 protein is CASSLGQGGGYTF. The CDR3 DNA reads TGTGCCAGCAGCTTAGGCCAGGGCGGAGGCTACACCTTC.

The CDR3 reads CASSGGTVYTEAFF. In DNA form, the CDR3 reads TGTGCCAGCAGCGGCGGGACGGTTTACACTGAAGCTTTCTTT. The chain recombines TRBV5-6 with TRBJ1-1; D is possibly TRBD1 (5 bases). In germline, CDR1 is SGHDT, CDR2 YYEEEE. The CDR3 is 14 residues long. V gave up 4 bases and J gave up 3 bases, with 13 bases separating them.

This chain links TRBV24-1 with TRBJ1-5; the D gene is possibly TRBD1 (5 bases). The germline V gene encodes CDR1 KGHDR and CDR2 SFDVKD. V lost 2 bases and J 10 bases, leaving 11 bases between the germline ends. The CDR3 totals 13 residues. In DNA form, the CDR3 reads TGTGCCACCAGTGATTCCCAGGGAGGTCCCCAGCATTTT. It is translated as CATSDSQGGPQHF.

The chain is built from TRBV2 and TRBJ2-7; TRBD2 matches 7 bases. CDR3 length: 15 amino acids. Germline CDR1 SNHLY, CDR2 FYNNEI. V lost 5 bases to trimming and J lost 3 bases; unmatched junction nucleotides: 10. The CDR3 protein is CASSLQRETVYEQYF. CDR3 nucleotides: TGTGCCAGCAGTTTGCAGCGGGAAACCGTCTACGAGCAGTACTTC.

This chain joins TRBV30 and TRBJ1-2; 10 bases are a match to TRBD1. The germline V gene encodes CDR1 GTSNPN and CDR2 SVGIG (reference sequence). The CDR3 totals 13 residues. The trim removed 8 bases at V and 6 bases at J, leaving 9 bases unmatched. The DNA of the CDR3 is TGTGCCCGGTCCCGGGACAGGGGAAATGGCTACACCTTC. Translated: CARSRDRGNGYTF.

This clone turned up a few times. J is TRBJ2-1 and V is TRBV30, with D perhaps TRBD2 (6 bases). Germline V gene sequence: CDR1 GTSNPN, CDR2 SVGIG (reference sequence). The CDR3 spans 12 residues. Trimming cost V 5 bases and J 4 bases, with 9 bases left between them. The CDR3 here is CAWGDFYNEQFF. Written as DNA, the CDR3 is TGTGCCTGGGGGGACTTTTACAATGAGCAGTTCTTC. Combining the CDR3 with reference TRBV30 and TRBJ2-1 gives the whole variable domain SQTIHQWPATLVQPVGSPLSLECTVEGTSNPNLYWYRQAAGRGLQLLFYSVGIGQISSEVPQNLSASRPQDRQFILSSKKLLLSDSGFYLCAWGDFYNEQFFGPGTRLTVL.

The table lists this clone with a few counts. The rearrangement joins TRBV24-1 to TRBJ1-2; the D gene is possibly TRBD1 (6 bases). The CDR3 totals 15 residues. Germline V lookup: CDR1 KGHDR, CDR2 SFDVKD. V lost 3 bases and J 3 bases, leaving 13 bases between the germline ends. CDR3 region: CATSDTTGIDYGYTF. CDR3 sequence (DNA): TGTGCCACCAGTGATACGACAGGAATCGACTATGGCTACACCTTC.

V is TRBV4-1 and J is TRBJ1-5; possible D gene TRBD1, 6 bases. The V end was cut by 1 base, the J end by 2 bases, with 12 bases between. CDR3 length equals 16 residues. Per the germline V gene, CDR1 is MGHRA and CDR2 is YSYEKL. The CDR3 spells CASSQGWGPGNQPQHF. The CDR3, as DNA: TGCGCCAGCAGCCAAGGGTGGGGGCCGGGCAATCAGCCCCAGCATTTT.

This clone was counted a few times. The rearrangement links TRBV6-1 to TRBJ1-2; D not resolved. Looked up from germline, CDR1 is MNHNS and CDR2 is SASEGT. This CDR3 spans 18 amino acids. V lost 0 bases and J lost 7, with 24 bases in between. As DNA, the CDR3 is TGTGCCAGCAGTGAAGCGCTCGGGGTCGCCGCCGGCCGGGGTGGCTACACCTTC. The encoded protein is CASSEALGVAAGRGGYTF.